What follows is one T cell receptor (beta chain) and its context. This sample stems from a study of blood T cell repertoires in COVID-19. Method: immunoSEQ multiplex PCR; TCRdb's copy keeps in-frame clones and lacks some. The table has about 300,000 clones, about 85% seen once. The sequence came from a woman between 45 and 65 years old who had recovered from COVID-19. Sequencing was carried out using PBMCs or T cells enriched from blood (not recorded which).

CDR3 sequence (DNA): TGTGCCAGTACCCTAGGAGGCGGGGAGGGGCAGCCCCAGCATTTT. Protein: CASTLGGGEGQPQHF. J is TRBJ1-5 and V is TRBV19; D possibly corresponds to TRBD1 (5 bases). V dropped 7 bases and J dropped 7 bases, with 20 bases sitting between them. Germline assignment: CDR1 LNHDA and CDR2 SQIVND (reference sequence). This CDR3 spans 15 amino acids.